The rows below give T cell receptor beta chains drawn from one sample of a study of cytomegalovirus exposure and HLA in healthy donors. Data came from immunoSEQ multiplex PCR; TCRdb stores just in-frame clones and leaves some out. The profile shows roughly 200,000 clones, 65% to 80% of them singletons. Source material: PBMCs. Receptors originate from a woman in her twenties or thirties in good health and CMV-seropositive. The CDR3 runs from the conserved cysteine through the conserved F or W. D genes are given only for firm matches. Not every row has a clone size; where given, it reads once, few, many or a size class.

j_call | v_call | d_call | cdr3_length | clone_size | cdr3_nt | cdr3_aa
TRBJ2-1 | TRBV4-2 | TRBD2 | 16 | NA | TGTGCCAGCAGCCAAGTACCAGCGGGGGGATACAATGAGCAGTTCTTC | CASSQVPAGGYNEQFF
TRBJ2-7 | TRBV2 | NA | 11 | NA | TGTGCCAGCAGTGAAAGGGGCGAGCAGTACTTC | CASSERGEQYF
TRBJ2-1 | TRBV5-6 | NA | 14 | NA | TGTGCCAGCAGCTACAGGGTTGGGATAGTGTGGCAGTTCTTC | CASSYRVGIVWQFF
TRBJ2-5 | TRBV9 | TRBD1 | 14 | NA | TGTGCCAGCAGCTCGAGGACAGGGCAAGAGACCCAGTACTTC | CASSSRTGQETQYF
TRBJ2-1 | TRBV28 | NA | 12 | NA | TGTGCCAGCAACAAACTAGGTCATGAGCAGTTCTTC | CASNKLGHEQFF
TRBJ2-1 | TRBV5-6 | TRBD1 | 14 | few | TGTGCCAGCAGCTTCACAGGGGCCTACAATGAGCAGTTCTTC | CASSFTGAYNEQFF
TRBJ2-3 | TRBV7-2 | TRBD2 | 15 | NA | TGTGCCAGCAGCTATGCTAGCGGGAGCCCAGATACGCAGTATTTT | CASSYASGSPDTQYF
TRBJ2-7 | TRBV5-1 | TRBD2 | 15 | NA | TGCGCCAGCAGCTTGGAGGCGGGAGGGCCCTACGAGCAGTACTTC | CASSLEAGGPYEQYF
TRBJ2-7 | TRBV6-5 | TRBD2 | 14 | NA | TGTGCCAGCAGGGGAGCGGGAGGGGGCTACGAGCAGTACTTC | CASRGAGGGYEQYF
TRBJ1-2 | TRBV5-1 | NA | 15 | NA | TGCGCCAGCAGCCCGGCGGGGGGAGGGGCTTCTGGCTACACCTTC | CASSPAGGGASGYTF
TRBJ1-2 | TRBV29-1 | TRBD1 | 12 | NA | TGCAGCGTACCCAGGAGGACAGGGGGCTACACCTTC | CSVPRRTGGYTF
TRBJ2-1 | TRBV4-1 | NA | 13 | few | TGCGCCAGCAGCCAGGGGGGACGTAGAGAGCAGTTCTTC | CASSQGGRREQFF
TRBJ2-4 | TRBV5-4 | NA | 19 | NA | TGTGCCAGCAGCTTGGACGTCGAGTCGGGGGTCCTAGCCAAAAACATTCAGTACTTC | CASSLDVESGVLAKNIQYF
TRBJ1-1 | TRBV11-2 | NA | 15 | NA | TGTGCCAGCAGCTTAGCGGGGGGCAGGGTGACTGAAGCTTTCTTT | CASSLAGGRVTEAFF
TRBJ2-5 | TRBV7-8 | TRBD2 | 13 | NA | TGTGCAAGCAGGCTAGCGGGGCAAGAGACCCAGTACTTC | CASRLAGQETQYF
TRBJ2-5 | TRBV6-5 | TRBD2 | 13 | NA | TGTGCCAGCAGGGATTGGGGGGGAGAGACCCAGTACTTC | CASRDWGGETQYF
TRBJ2-2 | TRBV11-3 | NA | 14 | NA | TGTGCCAGCAGTTACCTAACGAACACCGGGGAGCTGTTTTTT | CASSYLTNTGELFF
TRBJ2-5 | TRBV7-8 | NA | 14 | NA | TGTGCCAGCAGCTTAGGGGAGGATAGAGAGACCCAGTACTTC | CASSLGEDRETQYF
TRBJ1-5 | TRBV5-8 | NA | 13 | NA | TGTGCCAGCACCCCTTGGGCCAATCAGCCCCAGCATTTT | CASTPWANQPQHF
TRBJ1-1 | TRBV7-9 | NA | 19 | NA | TGTGCCAGCAGCTCCCGGGTGATAGCGACGGGCAGTCGGCGGACTGAAGCTTTCTTT | CASSSRVIATGSRRTEAFF
TRBJ2-7 | TRBV5-5 | NA | 14 | NA | TGTGCCAGCAGCTTGGAAACTGGTTCCTACGAGCAGTACTTC | CASSLETGSYEQYF
TRBJ2-1 | TRBV27 | TRBD2 | 15 | NA | TGTGCCAGCACCCCCACTAGCGCCCTTTACAATGAGCAGTTCTTC | CASTPTSALYNEQFF
TRBJ2-3 | TRBV4-3 | NA | 15 | once | TGCGCCAGCAGCCAAGTGGACAGCCCCAAAGATACGCAGTATTTT | CASSQVDSPKDTQYF
TRBJ1-2 | TRBV18 | NA | 18 | few | TGTGCCAGCTCACCAGGGGGGATACAGATGGATTTCCGAAATGGCTACACCTTC | CASSPGGIQMDFRNGYTF
TRBJ2-7 | TRBV7-6 | NA | 15 | NA | TGTGCCAGCAGCCCCCAGCCATCCGCCGGGTACGAGCAGTACTTC | CASSPQPSAGYEQYF
TRBJ1-1 | TRBV5-1 | NA | 16 | NA | TGCGCCAGCAGCTTGGAAGCCCCGAGGGGAGGCACTGAAGCTTTCTTT | CASSLEAPRGGTEAFF
TRBJ1-1 | TRBV7-9 | TRBD1 | 14 | NA | TGTGCCAGCAGCTTAGGGGACAGGAACACTGAAGCTTTCTTT | CASSLGDRNTEAFF
TRBJ2-5 | TRBV25-1 | TRBD2 | 15 | few | TGTGCCAGCAGGACTAGCGGGGGGGCCGGGGAGACCCAGTACTTC | CASRTSGGAGETQYF
TRBJ1-4 | TRBV5-6 | TRBD1 | 16 | NA | TGTGCCAGCAGCCCCCGGTTCCAGGGGGGCTTAGGAAAACTGTTTTTT | CASSPRFQGGLGKLFF
TRBJ1-2 | TRBV6-1 | TRBD1 | 14 | NA | TGTGCCAGCAGCGGGACAGGGTCATCCTATGGCTACACCTTC | CASSGTGSSYGYTF
TRBJ2-5 | TRBV7-9 | NA | 17 | NA | TGTGCCAGCAGCTTCCCAATAGTGACACCAGGAGGAGAGACCCAGTACTTC | CASSFPIVTPGGETQYF
TRBJ2-7 | TRBV27 | TRBD2 | 16 | NA | TGTGCCAGCTCCCGGGAGGAGGCGGGGCCATATAGGGAGCAGTACTTC | CASSREEAGPYREQYF
TRBJ1-4 | TRBV18 | TRBD1 | 18 | NA | TGTGCCAGCTCACCACGGAGAATGGACAGGGGACCTAATGAAAAACTGTTTTTT | CASSPRRMDRGPNEKLFF
TRBJ2-7 | TRBV2 | NA | 14 | NA | TGTGCCAGCAGTGTCGAGTTAATCTCTAAAGAGCAGTACTTC | CASSVELISKEQYF
TRBJ1-3 | TRBV19 | NA | 14 | NA | TGTGCCACTACCGACTCATCGGAAGGAAACACCATATATTTT | CATTDSSEGNTIYF
TRBJ1-4 | TRBV5-6 | TRBD1 | 16 | NA | TGTGCCAGCAGCTCGGGAACACAGGGGCTGGATGAAAAACTGTTTTTT | CASSSGTQGLDEKLFF